Sequencing of this T cell receptor beta chain was carried out in a study of CD8+ T cells in alopecia areata. Study background: The study gave tofacitinib for 6 to 18 months, then 6 months off drug. Study findings and constraints: Numerous expanded lesional clones remained in scalp and blood during tofacitinib. Compared with normal scalp, lesional scalp had higher clonality and more expanded CD8+ clones.

Treatment: oral pan-JAK inhibitor, 5-10 mg twice daily. As to this clone: The antigen is not known. Other nucleotide sequences in the sample specify the same CDR3.

CDR3 size: 13 residues. The germline V gene encodes CDR1 SGDLS and CDR2 YYNGEE. V lost 2 bases and J 2 bases, leaving 7 bases between the germline ends. As the sequencing template, cDNA was produced by extracting RNA and reverse transcribing it. Sequencing used immunoSEQ multiplex PCR; TCRdb keeps in-frame clones, though not all of them. The sample includes 150,000 to 200,000 clones, around three fifths of them seen just once. The chain carries TRBV9 and TRBJ1-1; D call uncertain. The specimen was CD4+ T cells sorted from blood, collected around week 49, from a patient treated with tofacitinib. The clonotype was recovered from a human donor with alopecia areata. In DNA form, the CDR3 reads TGTGCCAGCAGCGTTGGACCAAACACTGAAGCTTTCTTT. This sequence encodes CASSVGPNTEAFF.